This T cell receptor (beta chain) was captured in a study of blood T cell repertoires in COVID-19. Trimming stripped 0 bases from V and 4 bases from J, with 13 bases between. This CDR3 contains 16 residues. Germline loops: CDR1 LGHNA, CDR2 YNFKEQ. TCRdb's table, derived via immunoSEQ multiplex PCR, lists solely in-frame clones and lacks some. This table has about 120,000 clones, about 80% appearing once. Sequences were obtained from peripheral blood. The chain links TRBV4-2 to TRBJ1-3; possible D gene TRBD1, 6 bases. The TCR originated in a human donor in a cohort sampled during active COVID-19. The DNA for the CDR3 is TGTGCCAGCAGCCAAGATCGGGCGGGGGCAGGAAACACCATATATTTT. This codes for CASSQDRAGAGNTIYF.